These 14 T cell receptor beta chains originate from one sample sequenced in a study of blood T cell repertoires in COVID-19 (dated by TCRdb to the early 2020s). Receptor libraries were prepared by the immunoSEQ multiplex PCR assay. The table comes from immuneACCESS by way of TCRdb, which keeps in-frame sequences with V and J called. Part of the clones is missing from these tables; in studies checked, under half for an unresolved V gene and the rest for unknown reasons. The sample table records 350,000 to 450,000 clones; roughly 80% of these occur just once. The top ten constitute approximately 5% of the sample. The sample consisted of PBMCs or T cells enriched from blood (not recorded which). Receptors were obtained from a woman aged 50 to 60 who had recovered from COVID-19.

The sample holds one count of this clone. The CDR3 nucleotides are TGTGCCAGCAGCCCATGGACAGGAGGGGCCTATGGCTACACCTTC. Amino acids: CASSPWTGGAYGYTF. This chain uses TRBV7-3 with TRBJ1-2, with TRBD1 matching 7 bases. Trimming removed 5 bases from V and 4 bases from J; junction bases left unmatched: 10. The CDR3 totals 15 residues. Looked up from germline, CDR1 is SGHTA and CDR2 is FQGTGA. Supplemented by reference TRBV7-3 and TRBJ1-2, the full variable domain reads GAGVSQTPSNKVTEKGKYVELRCDPISGHTALYWYRQSLGQGPEFLIYFQGTGAADDSGLPNDRFFAVRPEGSVSTLKIQRTERGDSAVYLCASSPWTGGAYGYTFGSGTRLTVV.

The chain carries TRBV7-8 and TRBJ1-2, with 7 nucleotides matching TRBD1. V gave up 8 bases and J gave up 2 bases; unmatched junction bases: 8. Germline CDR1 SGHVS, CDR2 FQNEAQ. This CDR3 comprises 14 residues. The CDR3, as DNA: TGTGCCAGCCAACGGGACAGCGGGAACTATGGCTACACCTTC. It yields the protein CASQRDSGNYGYTF.

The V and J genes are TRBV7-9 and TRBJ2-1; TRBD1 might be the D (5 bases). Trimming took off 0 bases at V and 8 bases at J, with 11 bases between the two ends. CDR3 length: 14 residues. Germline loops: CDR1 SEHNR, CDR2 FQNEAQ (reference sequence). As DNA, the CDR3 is TGTGCCAGCAGCTTAGCTCAGGGTGGCGATGAGCAGTTCTTC. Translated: CASSLAQGGDEQFF.

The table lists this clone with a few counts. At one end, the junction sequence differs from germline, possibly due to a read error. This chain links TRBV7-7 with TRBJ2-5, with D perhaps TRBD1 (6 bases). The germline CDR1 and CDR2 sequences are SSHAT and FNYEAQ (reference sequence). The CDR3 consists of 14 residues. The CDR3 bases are TGTGCTAGCAGCTTAGCCGGACAGAAAGAGACCCAGTACTTC. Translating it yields CASSLAGQKETQYF.

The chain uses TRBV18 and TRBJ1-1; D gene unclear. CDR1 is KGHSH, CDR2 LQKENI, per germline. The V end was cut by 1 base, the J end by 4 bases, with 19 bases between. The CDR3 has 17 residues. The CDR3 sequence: CASSPHISPRSGTEAFF. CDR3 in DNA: TGTGCCAGCTCACCACACATATCGCCCAGATCGGGCACTGAAGCTTTCTTT.

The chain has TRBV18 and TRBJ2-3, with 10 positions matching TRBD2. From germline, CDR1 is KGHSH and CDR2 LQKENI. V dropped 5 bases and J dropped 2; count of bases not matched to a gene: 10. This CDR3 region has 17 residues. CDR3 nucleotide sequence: TGTGCCAGCTCAGCGCTAGCGGGGGCTTATAACACAGATACGCAGTATTTT. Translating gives CASSALAGAYNTDTQYF.

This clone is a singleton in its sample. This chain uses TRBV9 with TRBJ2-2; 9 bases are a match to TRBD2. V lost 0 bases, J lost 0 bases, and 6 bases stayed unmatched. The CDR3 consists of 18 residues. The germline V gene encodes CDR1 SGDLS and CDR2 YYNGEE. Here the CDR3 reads CASSVAPAGGPNTGELFF. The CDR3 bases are TGTGCCAGCAGCGTAGCCCCCGCGGGGGGGCCGAACACCGGGGAGCTGTTTTTT.

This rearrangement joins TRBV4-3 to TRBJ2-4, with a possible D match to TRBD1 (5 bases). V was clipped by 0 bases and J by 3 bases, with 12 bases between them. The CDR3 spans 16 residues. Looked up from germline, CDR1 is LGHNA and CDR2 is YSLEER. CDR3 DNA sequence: TGCGCCAGCAGCCAAGATCAGGGTTTCGGCAAAAACATTCAGTACTTC. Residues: CASSQDQGFGKNIQYF.

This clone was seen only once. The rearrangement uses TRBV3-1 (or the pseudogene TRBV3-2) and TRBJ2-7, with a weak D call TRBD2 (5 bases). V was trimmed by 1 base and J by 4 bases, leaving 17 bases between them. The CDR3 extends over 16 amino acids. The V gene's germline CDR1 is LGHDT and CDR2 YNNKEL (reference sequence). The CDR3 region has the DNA TGTGCCAGCAGCCAAGCGCCTGTTGGGAGTGGTTACGAGCAGTACTTC. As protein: CASSQAPVGSGYEQYF.

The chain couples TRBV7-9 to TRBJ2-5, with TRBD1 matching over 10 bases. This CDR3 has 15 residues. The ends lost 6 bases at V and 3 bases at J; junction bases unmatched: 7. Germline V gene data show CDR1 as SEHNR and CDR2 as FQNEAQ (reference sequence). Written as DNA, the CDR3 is TGTGCCAGCAGTACGGGACAGGGGATGGAAGAGACCCAGTACTTC. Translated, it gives CASSTGQGMEETQYF. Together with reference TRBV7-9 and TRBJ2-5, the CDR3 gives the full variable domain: DTGVSQNPRHKITKRGQNVTFRCDPISEHNRLYWYRQTLGQGPEFLTYFQNEAQLEKSRLLSDRFSAERPKGSFSTLEIQRTEQGDSAMYLCASSTGQGMEETQYFGPGTRLLVL.

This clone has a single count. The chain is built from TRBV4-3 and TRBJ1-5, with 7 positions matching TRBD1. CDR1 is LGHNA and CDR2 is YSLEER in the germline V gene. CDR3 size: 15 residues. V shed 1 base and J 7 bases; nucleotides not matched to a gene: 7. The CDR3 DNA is TGCGCCAGCAGCCAAGCGGAGGGGGCCGGGCAGCCCCAGCATTTT. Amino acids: CASSQAEGAGQPQHF.

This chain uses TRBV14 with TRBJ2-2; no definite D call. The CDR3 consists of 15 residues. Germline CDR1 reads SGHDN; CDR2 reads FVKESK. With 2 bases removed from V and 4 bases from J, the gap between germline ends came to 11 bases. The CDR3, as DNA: TGTGCCAGCAGCCAACTGACAACCTCCACCGGGGAGCTGTTTTTT. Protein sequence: CASSQLTTSTGELFF.

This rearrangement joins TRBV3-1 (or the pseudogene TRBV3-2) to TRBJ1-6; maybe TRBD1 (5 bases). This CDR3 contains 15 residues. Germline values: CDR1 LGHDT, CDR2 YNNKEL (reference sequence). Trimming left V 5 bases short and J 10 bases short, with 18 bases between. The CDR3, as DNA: TGTGCCAGCAGCTCCGCGGGGGGAAAAGTGTCACCCCTCCACTTT. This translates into CASSSAGGKVSPLHF.

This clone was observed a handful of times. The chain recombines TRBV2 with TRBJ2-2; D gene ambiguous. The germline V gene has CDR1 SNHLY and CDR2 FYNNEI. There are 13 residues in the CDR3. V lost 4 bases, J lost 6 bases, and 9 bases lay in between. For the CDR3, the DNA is TGTGCCAGCAGTGGGGCCCTTCCCGGGGAGCTGTTTTTT. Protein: CASSGALPGELFF.